One and the same sample provided the 15 T cell receptor beta chains below, sequenced in a study of cytomegalovirus exposure and HLA in healthy donors. The PCR was carried out with 60 Vbeta primers and 13 Jbeta primers. Method: immunoSEQ multiplex PCR; TCRdb's copy keeps in-frame clones and lacks some. Of 110,000 to 150,000 clones in the sample, about 70% were seen once. The sequenced sample was PBMCs. The receptors were gathered from a woman aged 55 to 70 in good health and CMV-seropositive.

CDR3 DNA sequence: TGTGCCAGCACCCTACAGGGAGGGTACTATGGCTACACCTTC. Translated, it gives CASTLQGGYYGYTF. The V and J genes are TRBV7-9 and TRBJ1-2; D is perhaps TRBD1 (6 bases). CDR1 and CDR2 from the germline V gene are SEHNR and FQNEAQ (reference sequence). The CDR3 is 14 residues long. V was pared by 7 bases and J by 3 bases, with 15 bases between.

The rearrangement uses TRBV9 and TRBJ1-1; unclear D gene. The CDR3 runs 15 residues. Germline CDR1 SGDLS, CDR2 YYNGEE. V lost 0 bases to trimming and J lost 0 bases, with 9 bases between them. Here the CDR3 DNA reads TGTGCCAGCAGCGTAGATTCGGCGGTGAACACTGAAGCTTTCTTT. This gives the protein CASSVDSAVNTEAFF.

The chain combines TRBV4-1 with TRBJ2-7, with a possible D match to TRBD1 (6 bases). Germline CDR1 and CDR2: MGHRA and YSYEKL. V gave up 1 base and J gave up 1 base, with 11 bases separating them. This CDR3 comprises 15 residues. In nucleotides, the CDR3 is TGCGCCAGCAGCCAAGGCAGGCAGGGGTCCTACGAGCAGTACTTC. Its protein is CASSQGRQGSYEQYF.

The V call is TRBV29-1, the J call TRBJ2-1, with 7 bases fitting TRBD1. From germline, CDR1 is SQVTM and CDR2 ANQGSEA. The length of the CDR3 is 12 residues. V shed 6 bases and J 7 bases; nucleotides not matched to a gene: 6. CDR3 sequence: CSVPGQRNEQFF. The CDR3 DNA sequence: TGCAGCGTACCGGGACAGAGGAATGAGCAGTTCTTC.

This clone was observed once. J is TRBJ2-2 and V is TRBV5-6; D uncertain. The CDR3 spans 12 residues. The V end was cut by 4 bases, the J end by 6 bases, with 7 bases between. Germline lookup yields CDR1 SGHDT and CDR2 YYEEEE. In nucleotides, the CDR3 is TGTGCCAGCAGCCATAGTGCCGGGGAGCTGTTTTTT. Translation: CASSHSAGELFF.

A few counts support this clone. The rearrangement joins TRBV6-1 to TRBJ2-5; D is perhaps TRBD2 (5 bases). The V end was cut by 7 bases, the J end by 0 bases, with 9 bases between. Germline CDR1 is MNHNS and CDR2 is SASEGT. The CDR3 has 13 residues. CDR3 residues: CASTTGYQETQYF. CDR3 nucleotide sequence: TGTGCCAGCACAACGGGATACCAAGAGACCCAGTACTTC.

This chain uses TRBV5-4 with TRBJ2-7; TRBD2 matches 8 bases. The CDR3 consists of 15 residues. After removal of 1 base from V and 1 base from J, the junction contained 4 bases not matched to a gene. CDR1 and CDR2 (germline): SGHNT, YYREEE (reference sequence). The CDR3 loop reads CASSLTSGFSYEQYF. The CDR3, as DNA: TGTGCCAGCAGCTTGACTAGCGGATTTTCCTACGAGCAGTACTTC.

The rearrangement uses TRBV9 and TRBJ2-1; a possible D gene is TRBD2 (6 bases). This CDR3 is 19 amino acids long. V was shortened by 0 bases and J by 3 bases, with 22 bases between the two germline ends. Germline V gene data show CDR1 as SGDLS and CDR2 as YYNGEE. DNA of the CDR3: TGTGCCAGCAGCGTAGGCCCTAACACCCCGGGACTCCTCTACAATGAGCAGTTCTTC. The encoded protein is CASSVGPNTPGLLYNEQFF. The whole variable domain, filled in from reference TRBV9 and TRBJ2-1, reads DSGVTQTPKHLITATGQRVTLRCSPRSGDLSVYWYQQSLDQGLQFLIQYYNGEERAKGNILERFSAQQFPDLHSELNLSSLELGDSALYFCASSVGPNTPGLLYNEQFFGPGTRLTVL.

The V and J genes are TRBV7-8 and TRBJ2-2; 9 bases fit TRBD1. J was trimmed by 4 bases and V by 5 bases; bases with no gene match: 5. Germline V CDR1 and CDR2: SGHVS, FQNEAQ. The CDR3 runs to 15 residues. The CDR3 protein is CASSRLGQGTGELFF. The CDR3 bases are TGTGCCAGCAGCCGACTGGGACAGGGCACCGGGGAGCTGTTTTTT.

In the case of this clone: Because the CDR3's place on the DNA is in doubt, the DNA is left out and the CDR3 is given as listed by TCRdb. V usage is TRBV21-1 and J usage is TRBJ1-3. TRBV21-1 corresponds to a pseudogene. The CDR3 is 19 amino acids long, termini counted. CDR3 loop: CASSTKPLGVVADGNTIYF.

The chain uses TRBV19 and TRBJ1-5; possibly TRBD1 for D (5 bases). Germline V gives CDR1 LNHDA, CDR2 SQIVND (reference sequence). Deletions cut 6 bases from V and 7 bases from J, with 16 bases between. The CDR3 runs to 14 residues. CDR3 in amino acids: CASREPGGDQPQHF. CDR3 bases: TGTGCCAGTAGGGAGCCCGGGGGAGACCAGCCCCAGCATTTT.

The chain links TRBV6-4 to TRBJ1-4, with 8 nucleotides matching TRBD1. This CDR3 comprises 17 residues. From germline, CDR1 is MRHNA and CDR2 SNTAGT. V shed 2 bases and J 7 bases; nucleotides not matched to a gene: 12. CDR3 amino acids: CASSDPDRGVVGEKLFF. The CDR3 nucleotides are TGTGCCAGCAGTGACCCTGACAGGGGAGTAGTCGGTGAAAAACTGTTTTTT.

The V gene is TRBV6-5, the J gene TRBJ1-1; D is possibly TRBD1 (6 bases). The germline CDR1 and CDR2 sequences are MNHEY and SVGAGI. This CDR3 has 14 residues. V was pared by 11 bases and J by 0 bases, with 16 bases between. The chain's CDR3 is CAGALGQLNTEAFF. DNA of the CDR3: TGTGCCGGCGCCCTTGGACAGCTGAACACTGAAGCTTTCTTT.

The V and J genes are TRBV5-1 and TRBJ1-1; D is ambiguous. The CDR3 runs 14 residues. The V gene's germline CDR1 is SGHRS and CDR2 YFSETQ. Trimming left V 4 bases short and J 4 bases short, with 14 bases between. CDR3 in amino acids: CASSVQAGSTEAFF. CDR3 DNA sequence: TGCGCCAGCAGCGTCCAGGCGGGGTCCACTGAAGCTTTCTTT.

The chain recombines TRBV5-8 with TRBJ1-5, with 10 bases aligning to TRBD1. This CDR3 spans 15 amino acids. V was clipped by 2 bases and J by 3 bases; unmatched bases: 2. Germline loops: CDR1 SGHTS, CDR2 YDEGEE. CDR3 coding DNA: TGTGCCAGCAGCTTAGGGACAGGGGTCAATCAGCCCCAGCATTTT. Translated: CASSLGTGVNQPQHF.